This T cell receptor beta chain was sequenced for a study of beta chain features in type 1 diabetes. Study-level background: There was similarity between patients and healthy donors in age, gender and cell yields. Study-level points and caveats: In cDNA sequencing, cells with high TCR expression could be over-represented. It was possible that PCR favored shorter templates, equally so in patients and controls. Whether TCRB rearrangement is influenced by HLA type went unresolved here. Moderately but significantly shorter TCRB CDR3s were found in Type 1 diabetes patients in all four CD4+ subsets.

This clone occurred a few times. Its specificity is unknown. TCRB transcripts that were expressed got sequenced, as all of the isolated RNA had been reverse transcribed. Assay: immunoSEQ multiplex PCR; the TCRdb copy retains only in-frame clones and omits some. The table has fewer than 110,000 clones, about 26% seen once. Sequencing input: central memory CD4+ T cells from blood. The clonotype was recovered from a woman aged 18-35 years with type 1 diabetes.

The CDR3, as DNA: TGTGCCAGCAGCTTAGGGGGGGCGAACACCGGGGAGCTGTTTTTT. Amino acids: CASSLGGANTGELFF. The chain couples TRBV7-2 to TRBJ2-2; tentatively, D is TRBD2 (6 bases). Germline assignment: CDR1 SGHTA and CDR2 FQGNSA. Trimming removed 1 base at V and 0 bases at J, with 6 bases between. CDR3 length: 15 residues.